This T cell receptor (beta chain) was captured by sequencing in a study of blood T cell repertoires in COVID-19. In the study overall: Some COVID-19 samples were acute and others convalescent; all came from the United States, Italy and Spain. Sources were T cells, B-cell-depleted T cells, or PBMCs; the material itself was cDNA or gDNA.

V was pared by 2 bases and J by 3 bases, with 1 base of the junction left unmatched. Germline V lookup: CDR1 MNHEY, CDR2 SMNVEV (reference sequence). CDR3 length equals 14 residues. Per the authors' pipeline: Using reference gene primer amplification, nucleated cell counts were estimated. Clones were sequenced by immunoSEQ multiplex PCR, and TCRdb holds only the in-frame ones, with some missing. The D gene and trimming were derived from the DNA, and the V and J assignments and clone size from that table. The data show roughly 260,000 clones, 82% seen once. The clonotype was recovered from a woman aged 80 or over with active or convalescent COVID-19. The chain has TRBV27 and TRBJ2-1; 7 positions agree with TRBD1. The specimen was peripheral blood. The CDR3 DNA reads as TGTGCCAGCAGTTTAGCAGGGGGCTACAATGAGCAGTTCTTC. This gives the protein CASSLAGGYNEQFF.